This T cell receptor beta chain stems from a study of cytomegalovirus exposure and HLA in healthy donors. Study observations and caveats: About 87% or about 30% of the time was how often most TCR beta V segments were productive, according to an earlier analysis. Donors belonging to an Asian-associated ancestry cluster reportedly showed fewer N-insertions in productive TCRs than the 666-donor mean, according to what a later analysis found. It was 164 TCR beta chains that were listed as cytomegalovirus-associated.

CDR1 is LNHDA, CDR2 SQIVND, per germline (reference sequence). With V trimmed by 4 bases and J by 14 bases, 7 bases remained unmatched. CDR3 length: 13 amino acids. This clone has only a few counts. Its antigen is as yet unknown. The PCR used 60 Vbeta and 13 Jbeta primers. Some clones are missing from TCRdb's copy, which holds only in-frame ones; the method was immunoSEQ multiplex PCR. The data hold about 140,000 clones, with roughly 72% observed a single time. The sample comprised PBMCs. The clonotype comes from a man in his forties in good health and CMV-seronegative. The chain employs TRBV19 and TRBJ1-6, with TRBD1 matching 8 bases. CDR3 region: CASSTLGTGTLHF. The CDR3 region has the DNA TGTGCCAGTAGTACCCTCGGGACAGGTACCCTCCACTTT.